This passage covers 26 T cell receptor beta chains from one sample sequenced in a study of chemoradiotherapy in HPV16-positive cancers. Some clones are missing from TCRdb's copy, which holds only in-frame ones; the method was immunoSEQ multiplex PCR. Of under 15,000 clones listed, around 85% were seen once; the top ten hold about 1.1%. The specimen was obtained from a patient who underwent chemoradiotherapy. These receptor sequences come from a human donor with HPV-associated anogenital cancer.

V and J are TRBV5-8 and TRBJ1-2; TRBD1 might be the D (5 bases). The germline V gene has CDR1 SGHTS and CDR2 YDEGEE. This CDR3 has 16 residues. The ends were cut back, 4 bases at V and 1 base at J, with 17 bases in the middle. CDR3 region: CASSGLVTAHNYGYTF. CDR3 sequence (DNA): TGTGCCAGCAGCGGGCTTGTGACAGCTCATAACTATGGCTACACCTTC. The variable domain in full, completed from reference TRBV5-8 and TRBJ1-2, reads EAGVTQSPTHLIKTRGQQATLRCSPISGHTSVYWYQQALGLGLQFLLWYDEGEERNRGNFPPRFSGRQFPNYSSELNVNALELEDSALYLCASSGLVTAHNYGYTFGSGTRLTVV.

The chain links TRBV28 to TRBJ2-3; D gene uncertain. This CDR3 spans 14 amino acids. Germline CDR1 reads MDHEN; CDR2 reads SYDVKM. Trimming took off 3 bases at V and 0 bases at J, with 7 bases between the two ends. The CDR3 protein is CASSFRGSTDTQYF. The CDR3 DNA is TGTGCCAGCAGTTTTCGAGGTAGCACAGATACGCAGTATTTT.

V and J are TRBV28 and TRBJ2-1, with D perhaps TRBD2 (5 bases). The CDR3 is 20 residues long. Trimming removed 5 bases at V and 8 bases at J, with 34 bases between. Germline values: CDR1 MDHEN, CDR2 SYDVKM. The CDR3 sequence is CASSQLVGSYRKIPTDEQFF. The CDR3 bases are TGTGCCAGCAGTCAATTGGTGGGGAGTTATAGGAAGATCCCAACAGATGAGCAGTTCTTC.

The chain joins TRBV27 to TRBJ2-3; D gene unclear. CDR1 and CDR2 (germline): MNHEY, SMNVEV (reference sequence). Deletions cut 5 bases from V and 6 bases from J, with 12 bases between. The CDR3 consists of 13 residues. The CDR3 here is CASSPLLWDTQYF. The CDR3 DNA reads TGTGCCAGCAGTCCTCTTCTATGGGATACGCAGTATTTT.

The chain has TRBV6-1 and TRBJ2-7, with 10 bases that match TRBD2. Germline V gives CDR1 MNHNS, CDR2 SASEGT. Trimming removed 9 bases from V and 2 bases from J; junction bases left unmatched: 7. This CDR3 contains 14 residues. CDR3 in amino acids: CASAPLAGPYEQYF. CDR3 sequence (DNA): TGTGCCAGTGCGCCACTAGCGGGGCCCTACGAGCAGTACTTC.

V gene TRBV7-2 combines with J gene TRBJ1-6, with D perhaps TRBD1 (5 bases). Trimming shortened V by 3 bases and J by 8 bases, and 11 bases separated the two germline ends. The germline V gene has CDR1 SGHTA and CDR2 FQGNSA. The CDR3 loop spans 14 amino acids. In DNA, the CDR3 is TGTGCCAGCAGCTTTATCACAGGTTATTCACCCCTCCACTTT. It specifies CASSFITGYSPLHF.

The gene calls are TRBV4-3 and TRBJ2-1, with 9 positions matching TRBD1. From germline, CDR1 is LGHNA and CDR2 YSLEER. V lost 4 bases, J lost 9 bases, and 1 base stayed unmatched. CDR3 length: 12 amino acids. As DNA, the CDR3 is TGCGCCAGCAGCCGGGACAGGGCTGAGCAGTTCTTC. Protein product: CASSRDRAEQFF.

V usage is TRBV28 and J usage is TRBJ1-4; 11 nucleotides match TRBD1. This CDR3 is built from 15 residues. V was pared by 5 bases and J by 8 bases, with 7 bases of the junction left unmatched. Germline V gene sequence: CDR1 MDHEN, CDR2 SYDVKM. The chain's CDR3 is CASSLTGTGGEKLFF. The CDR3 nucleotides read TGTGCCAGCAGTCTAACCGGGACAGGGGGGGAAAAACTGTTTTTT.

The chain uses TRBV13 and TRBJ1-1; D gene unclear. Germline V gene data show CDR1 as PRHDT and CDR2 as FYEKMQ (reference sequence). V lost 5 bases, J lost 0 bases, and 4 bases lay in between. This CDR3 has 12 residues. The CDR3 region is CASSPMNTEAFF. The CDR3 region has the DNA TGTGCCAGCAGCCCGATGAACACTGAAGCTTTCTTT.

The chain has TRBV9 and TRBJ2-2, with D maybe TRBD1 (5 bases). V was cut by 0 bases and J by 3 bases, with 15 bases left in between. This CDR3 region has 17 residues. Germline lookup yields CDR1 SGDLS and CDR2 YYNGEE. The CDR3 protein is CASSVVGARWDTGELFF. DNA for the CDR3: TGTGCCAGCAGCGTAGTTGGGGCGCGGTGGGACACCGGGGAGCTGTTTTTT. The full variable domain, completed using reference TRBV9 and TRBJ2-2, is DSGVTQTPKHLITATGQRVTLRCSPRSGDLSVYWYQQSLDQGLQFLIQYYNGEERAKGNILERFSAQQFPDLHSELNLSSLELGDSALYFCASSVVGARWDTGELFFGEGSRLTVL.

The rearrangement links TRBV5-4 to TRBJ2-1, with TRBD2 matching 9 bases. The germline CDR1 and CDR2 sequences are SGHNT and YYREEE (reference sequence). This CDR3 has 17 residues. V trimming: 1 base; J trimming: 2 bases; junction bases outside the gene matches: 7. The CDR3 region is CASSLLGLAGAYNEQFF. Here the CDR3 DNA reads TGTGCCAGCAGCTTGTTAGGGTTAGCGGGGGCCTACAATGAGCAGTTCTTC.

J is TRBJ2-2 and V is TRBV19; 9 bases map to TRBD1. V shed 3 bases, J shed 2 bases, and the junction held 4 bases outside the gene matches. Germline V CDR1 and CDR2: LNHDA, SQIVND (reference sequence). The CDR3 sequence is 16 residues long. The CDR3 here is CASSIWDRENTGELFF. The DNA of the CDR3 is TGTGCCAGTAGTATCTGGGACAGGGAAAACACCGGGGAGCTGTTTTTT.

The chain couples TRBV4-1 to TRBJ1-2; D uncertain. The CDR3 spans 14 residues. Between the trimmed V and J ends, which lost 3 bases and 6 bases, there was a span of 14 bases. The V gene's germline CDR1 is MGHRA and CDR2 YSYEKL. The CDR3 DNA reads TGCGCCAGCAGCCAGGGCACAACCCAGGATGGCTACACCTTC. Translating gives CASSQGTTQDGYTF.

V and J are TRBV27 and TRBJ2-1; TRBD2 matches 9 bases. Germline loops: CDR1 MNHEY, CDR2 SMNVEV (reference sequence). The CDR3 length is 14 residues. V was clipped by 7 bases and J by 4 bases; unmatched bases: 5. The CDR3 is CASNPSGVYNEQFF. The CDR3 coding sequence is TGTGCCAGCAATCCTAGCGGGGTATACAATGAGCAGTTCTTC.

This chain links TRBV10-2 with TRBJ2-5, with D hard to call. V lost 4 bases and J 0 bases, leaving 3 bases between the germline ends. The CDR3 sequence is 12 residues long. Germline CDR1 is WSHSY and CDR2 is SAAADI. The CDR3 region has the DNA TGCGCCAGCAGTGGGAACCAAGAGACCCAGTACTTC. As protein: CASSGNQETQYF.

The chain joins TRBV6-1 to TRBJ1-1; a possible D gene is TRBD1 (5 bases). From germline, CDR1 is MNHNS and CDR2 SASEGT. Trimming removed 8 bases at V and 8 bases at J, with 12 bases between. The CDR3 has 11 amino acids. In DNA form, the CDR3 reads TGTGCCAGCTACCGGGGGGGGGAAGCTTTCTTT. The encoded protein is CASYRGGEAFF.

The chain has TRBV7-9 and TRBJ2-7, with 7 bases fitting TRBD1. V dropped 5 bases and J dropped 5; count of bases not matched to a gene: 9. The CDR3 totals 14 residues. Per the germline V gene, CDR1 is SEHNR and CDR2 is FQNEAQ (reference sequence). In nucleotides, the CDR3 is TGTGCCAGCAGCGAACGACAGGGTATCGACGAGCAGTACTTC. Protein product: CASSERQGIDEQYF.

This clone was recorded only once. The DNA is left out, because the CDR3 cannot be placed on it with certainty; the CDR3 is given as TCRdb lists it. V usage is TRBV4-1 and J usage is TRBJ2-1; the table names TRBD1, a call not compared with the DNA. Looked up from germline, CDR1 is MGHRA and CDR2 is YSYEKL. Termini included, the CDR3 measures 15 amino acids. The CDR3 is CASSQEGTGVPEQFF.

The chain is built from TRBV4-2 and TRBJ2-6; no clear D. Germline-derived CDR1 and CDR2 are LGHNA and YNFKEQ. Deletions cut 0 bases from V and 0 bases from J, with 6 bases between. This CDR3 has 16 amino acids. The CDR3: CASSQDLGSGANVLTF. The CDR3 nucleotides are TGTGCCAGCAGCCAAGATCTAGGCTCTGGGGCCAACGTCCTGACTTTC.

V is TRBV7-3 and J is TRBJ1-1; D possibly corresponds to TRBD1 (5 bases). The V and J ends lost 5 bases and 3 bases respectively, with 13 bases between them. This CDR3 comprises 14 residues. Germline CDR1 SGHTA, CDR2 FQGTGA. In nucleotides, the CDR3 is TGTGCCAGCAGCCCCGCGGGGGATCACACTGAAGCTTTCTTT. Its protein product is CASSPAGDHTEAFF.

V usage is TRBV5-1 and J usage is TRBJ1-1; D remains ambiguous. With 4 bases removed from V and 3 bases from J, the gap between germline ends came to 19 bases. The CDR3 is made up of 16 amino acids. Per germline, CDR1 SGHRS and CDR2 YFSETQ. This CDR3 is CASSQLIETSDTEAFF. CDR3 sequence (DNA): TGCGCCAGCAGCCAACTGATAGAGACGTCGGACACTGAAGCTTTCTTT.

The chain is built from TRBV19 and TRBJ1-3; D remains unclear. Germline lookup yields CDR1 LNHDA and CDR2 SQIVND (reference sequence). The CDR3 sequence is 15 residues long. Between the trimmed V and J ends, which lost 5 bases and 0 bases, there was a span of 11 bases. This CDR3 is CASSPRRSSGNTIYF. CDR3 DNA: TGTGCCAGTAGTCCCAGGCGGTCCTCTGGAAACACCATATATTTT.

The chain couples TRBV5-5 to TRBJ2-1; weak D call: TRBD2 (6 bases). Trimming took 8 bases from V and 6 from J, leaving 15 bases between them. The germline CDR1 and CDR2 sequences are SGHKS and YYEKEE (reference sequence). The CDR3 runs to 13 residues. In nucleotides, the CDR3 is TGTGCCAGTACCGGGACTCGGGGCAATGAGCAGTTCTTC. Its protein is CASTGTRGNEQFF.

V gene TRBV5-8 combines with J gene TRBJ1-2, with unresolved D. Germline V gene data show CDR1 as SGHTS and CDR2 as YDEGEE. This CDR3 has 13 amino acids. Trimming pared 0 bases from V and 2 bases from J, leaving 5 bases between. The CDR3, as DNA: TGTGCCAGCAGCTTGGGGGAAAACTATGGCTACACCTTC. Translated: CASSLGENYGYTF.

This clone was detected once. The gene calls are TRBV5-1 and TRBJ2-3; either TRBD1 or TRBD2 may fit D (5 bases each). Germline V gene data show CDR1 as SGHRS and CDR2 as YFSETQ. V shed 4 bases and J shed 4 bases, with 16 bases lying between them. The CDR3 is made up of 15 amino acids. In DNA, the CDR3 is TGCGCCAGCAGCATTAACGGGGCTGAGGCAGATACGCAGTATTTT. Its translation: CASSINGAEADTQYF. Drawing the rest from reference TRBV5-1 and TRBJ2-3, the complete variable domain is KAGVTQTPRYLIKTRGQQVTLSCSPISGHRSVSWYQQTPGQGLQFLFEYFSETQRNKGNFPGRFSGRQFSNSRSEMNVSTLELGDSALYLCASSINGAEADTQYFGPGTRLTVL.

This chain uses TRBV9 with TRBJ2-7; D is unclear. The CDR3 consists of 14 residues. Looked up from germline, CDR1 is SGDLS and CDR2 is YYNGEE. Between the trimmed V and J ends, which lost 3 bases and 2 bases, there was a span of 12 bases. The CDR3 spells CASSAAPGTYEQYF. The CDR3 region has the DNA TGTGCCAGCAGCGCTGCCCCCGGCACCTACGAGCAGTACTTC.